The entry below describes one T cell receptor beta chain. The antigen is unknown. The source of the sample is a study of T-cell memory formation after mild COVID-19. This CDR3 region has 13 residues. Trimming removed 1 base from V and 5 bases from J, with 9 bases in between. Germline values: CDR1 MNHEY, CDR2 SVGEGT. With constant-segment primers, 5'RACE yielded cDNA libraries of TCR alpha and TCR beta that carried sample barcodes and UMIs. One entry per CDR3 protein, called by TCRdb with MiXCR from the 5' RACE reads. The repertoire consists of about 190,000 distinct CDR3 sequences, with around 27% occurring once and the leading ten covering over 10%. Study results and caveats: In second-wave clones peaking day 37, SARS-CoV-2 specificity remained unconfirmed. There was a balanced CD4/CD8 profile in clones contracting day 15 to 85, and later expanders leaned CD4+. Cross-reactive memory appears to have joined, as suggested by some responding clones showing up in pre-infection memory.

The sequence derives from an adult woman who had mild COVID-19 (a few samples of this study predate the infection). Cell type and time point are not known. This chain uses TRBV6-2 or TRBV6-3 with TRBJ2-7; possibly TRBD1 for D (6 bases). The source material was PBMCs or a T cell subset sorted from them (not recorded which). CDR3 protein: CASSYLRGNEQYF. The CDR3 DNA is TGTGCCAGCAGTTACTTGAGGGGGAACGAGCAGTACTTC.